These 2 T cell receptor beta chains originate from one sample sequenced in a study of Graves' ophthalmopathy and Graves' hyperthyroidism. Amplifying from RNA transcripts, the study obtained TCR beta CDR3 regions. In the first round, RT-PCR was carried out with HTBI primers, and a multiplex PCR formed the second round. MiXCR, applied by TCRdb to the multiplex PCR reads, yields one record per CDR3 protein. This repertoire shows 200,000 to 250,000 distinct CDR3 sequences, about 32% found once; its top ten account for 9.1%. The sample consisted of peripheral blood. The receptors were gathered from a man aged 50-59 years with Graves' ophthalmopathy.

This clonotype came up many times. One junction end disagrees with the germline gene, perhaps due to a read error. The chain joins TRBV6-5 to TRBJ2-2, with 7 bases identical to TRBD1. The V gene's germline CDR1 is MNHEY and CDR2 SVGAGI. The CDR3 runs to 15 residues. The CDR3 DNA sequence: TGTGCCAGCAGTTTCCGGGACAGCTTCACCGGGGAGCTGCTTTTT. Its protein product is CASSFRDSFTGELLF.

This clonotype occurred many times. One end of the junction does not line up with germline, which may come from a read error. The chain couples TRBV6-2 or TRBV6-3 to TRBJ2-7; D gene uncertain. The germline gives CDR1 MNHEY, CDR2 SVGEGT. The length of the CDR3 is 12 residues. The CDR3 DNA is TGTGCCAGCAGCCCCTACGGGCCACCCTGGGGCTTC. Amino acid sequence: CASSPYGPPWGF.